This entry lists 8 T cell receptor beta chains sequenced from one sample in a study of T cells in Graves' hyperthyroidism and ophthalmopathy. From RNA transcripts, TCR beta CDR3 regions were amplified. First-round RT-PCR with HTBI primers amplified the TCR CDR3 region. In TCRdb, the multiplex PCR reads were re-called with MiXCR into one record per CDR3 protein. Among around 350,000 distinct CDR3 sequences listed, about 15% were seen once. Material: blood. All receptors come from a woman in her 30s with Graves' ophthalmopathy.

This chain joins TRBV19 and TRBJ2-3; 12 bases agree with TRBD2. Unmatched junction bases numbered 7, after V lost 3 bases and J lost 0 bases. The CDR3 runs 18 residues. Germline V gene sequence: CDR1 LNHDA, CDR2 SQIVND (reference sequence). CDR3: CASSILAGGLSSTDTQYF. The CDR3 region has the DNA TGTGCCAGTAGTATCCTAGCGGGGGGGCTTTCTAGCACAGATACGCAGTATTTT.

This clonotype was detected only a few times. At one end, the junction sequence differs from germline, possibly due to a read error. J is TRBJ1-1 and V is TRBV7-2; TRBD1 is a possible D gene (5 bases). CDR3 size: 14 residues. Per the germline V gene, CDR1 is SGHTA and CDR2 is FQGNSA. CDR3 residues: CASSLGGANTGAFF. CDR3 DNA: TGTGCCAGCAGCTTAGGAGGGGCGAACACTGGAGCTTTCTTT.

The rearrangement uses TRBV5-1 and TRBJ2-5, with 7 bases fitting TRBD1. With V trimmed by 5 bases and J by 4 bases, 8 bases remained unmatched. CDR1 and CDR2 (germline): SGHRS, YFSETQ. This CDR3 contains 14 residues. The CDR3 sequence is CASSRQGFGETQYF. The CDR3, as DNA: TGCGCCAGCAGTAGACAGGGATTTGGAGAGACCCAGTACTTC.

Ten or more counts support this clonotype. The J gene is TRBJ1-2, the V gene TRBV15; 9 bases fit TRBD1. Germline V gene sequence: CDR1 LNHNV, CDR2 YYDKDF (reference sequence). The CDR3 extends over 14 amino acids. V lost 1 base and J lost 7; bases outside the gene matches: 4. The CDR3, as DNA: TGTGCCACCAGCAGAGGTGGACAGGGGCCTGGCTACACCTTC. Amino acids: CATSRGGQGPGYTF.

Many counts were recorded for this clonotype. This sequence joins TRBV20-1 and TRBJ2-7, with D perhaps matching TRBD1 or TRBD2 (5 bases each). There are 14 residues in the CDR3. From germline, CDR1 is DFQATT and CDR2 SNEGSKA (reference sequence). Trimming removed 4 bases at V and 3 bases at J, with 16 bases between. DNA of the CDR3: TGCAGTGCTACCTTAAGGGGAAGCGGCTACGAGCAGTACTTC. Translated, it gives CSATLRGSGYEQYF.

This clonotype appeared many times. This rearrangement joins TRBV18 to TRBJ2-7, with TRBD2 matching 8 bases. Germline CDR1 reads KGHSH; CDR2 reads LQKENI. Trimming at V came to 5 bases and at J to 3 bases, leaving 6 bases not matched to a gene. There are 14 residues in the CDR3. DNA of the CDR3: TGTGCCAGCTCATCCGGGGGGGGTATCTACGAGCAGTACTTC. Translation: CASSSGGGIYEQYF.

This clonotype was detected once. The chain combines TRBV4-2 with TRBJ1-1, with D uncertain. The CDR3 contains 14 residues. Trimming left V 5 bases short and J 1 base short, with 11 bases between. Germline CDR1 is LGHNA and CDR2 is YNFKEQ. CDR3 coding DNA: TGTGCCAGCAGCTTATCCTCAACGAACACTGAAGCTTTCTTT. The encoded protein is CASSLSSTNTEAFF.

This clonotype occurred many times. DNA for the CDR3: TGTGCCACCAGCAGAAAGGGAACAAACTACGAGCAGTACTTC. Its translation is CATSRKGTNYEQYF. The V call is TRBV15, the J call TRBJ2-7; no firm D call. Germline V gene lookup returns CDR1 LNHNV and CDR2 YYDKDF (reference sequence). The CDR3 loop spans 14 amino acids. Trimming cost V 2 bases and J 3 bases, with 11 bases left between them. Full variable domain (remainder filled in from reference TRBV15 and TRBJ2-7): DAMVIQNPRYQVTQFGKPVTLSCSQTLNHNVMYWYQQKSSQAPKLLFHYYDKDFNNEADTPDNFQSRRPNTSFCFLDIRSPGLGDTAMYLCATSRKGTNYEQYFGPGTRLTVT.